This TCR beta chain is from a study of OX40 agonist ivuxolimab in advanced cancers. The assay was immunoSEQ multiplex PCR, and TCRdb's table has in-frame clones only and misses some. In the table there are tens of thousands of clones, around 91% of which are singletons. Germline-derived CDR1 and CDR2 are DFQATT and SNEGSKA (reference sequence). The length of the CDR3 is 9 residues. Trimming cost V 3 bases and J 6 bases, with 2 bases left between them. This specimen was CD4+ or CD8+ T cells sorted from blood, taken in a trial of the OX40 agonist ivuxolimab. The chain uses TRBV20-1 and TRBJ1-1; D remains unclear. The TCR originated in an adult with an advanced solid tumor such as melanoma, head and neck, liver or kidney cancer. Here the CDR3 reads CSASPEAFF. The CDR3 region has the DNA TGCAGTGCTAGTCCTGAAGCTTTCTTT.